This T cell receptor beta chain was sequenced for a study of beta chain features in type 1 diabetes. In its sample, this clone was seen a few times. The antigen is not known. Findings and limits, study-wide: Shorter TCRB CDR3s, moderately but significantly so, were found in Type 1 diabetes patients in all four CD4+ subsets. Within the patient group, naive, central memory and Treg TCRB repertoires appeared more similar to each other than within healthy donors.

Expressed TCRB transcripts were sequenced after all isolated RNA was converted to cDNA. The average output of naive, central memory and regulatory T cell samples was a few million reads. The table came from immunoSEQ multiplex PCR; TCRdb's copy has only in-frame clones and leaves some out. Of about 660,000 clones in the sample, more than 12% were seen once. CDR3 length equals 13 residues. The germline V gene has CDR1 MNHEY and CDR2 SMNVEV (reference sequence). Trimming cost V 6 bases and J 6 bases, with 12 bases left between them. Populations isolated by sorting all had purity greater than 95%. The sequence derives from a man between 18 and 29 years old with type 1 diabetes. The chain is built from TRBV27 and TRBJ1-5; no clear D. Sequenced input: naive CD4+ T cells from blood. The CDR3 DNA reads TGTGCCAGCAGCCCACGGGCACTTCAGCCCCAGCATTTT. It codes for CASSPRALQPQHF.